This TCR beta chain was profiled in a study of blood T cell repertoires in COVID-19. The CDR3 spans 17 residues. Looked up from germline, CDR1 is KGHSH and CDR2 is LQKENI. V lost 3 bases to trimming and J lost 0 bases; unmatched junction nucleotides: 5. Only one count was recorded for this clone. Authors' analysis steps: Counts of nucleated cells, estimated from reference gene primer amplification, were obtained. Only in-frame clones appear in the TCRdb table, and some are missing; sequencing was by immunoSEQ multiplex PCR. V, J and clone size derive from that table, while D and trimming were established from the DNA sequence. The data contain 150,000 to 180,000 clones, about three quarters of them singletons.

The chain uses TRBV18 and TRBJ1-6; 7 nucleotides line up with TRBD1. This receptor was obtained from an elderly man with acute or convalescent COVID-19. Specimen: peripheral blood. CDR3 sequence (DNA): TGTGCCAGCTCACCTCTCCCAGGGGGCTCCTATAATTCACCCCTCCACTTT. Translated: CASSPLPGGSYNSPLHF.